These T cell receptor beta chains were read from a single sample in a study of radiation and T cells in renal cell carcinoma. Sequencing used immunoSEQ multiplex PCR; TCRdb keeps in-frame clones, though not all of them. The sample has around 120,000 clones, about 81% seen once. This material consisted of blood, taken from a patient whose treatment included radiotherapy and nephrectomy. These receptors originate from a woman aged 55 to 70 with renal cell carcinoma. Both conserved end residues are part of each CDR3. A D gene is named only where the DNA matches it firmly. Rows give clone size only sometimes, using once, few, many, or a class for an expanded clone.

CDR3 | DNA | J | V | length | size | D
CASSPSQGFREQYF | TGTGCCAGCTCACCCTCACAGGGTTTTCGCGAGCAGTACTTC | TRBJ2-7 | TRBV18 | 14 | NA | NA
CASSLVPSMDRNQPQHF | TGTGCCAGCAGCTTGGTACCCTCAATGGACAGAAATCAGCCCCAGCATTTT | TRBJ1-5 | TRBV5-6 | 17 | NA | NA
CASSLDQGNTEAFF | TGCGCCAGCAGCTTGGACCAGGGGAACACTGAAGCTTTCTTT | TRBJ1-1 | TRBV5-1 | 14 | NA | NA
CASRTRTDYNSPLHF | TGTGCCAGCAGGACCCGAACGGATTATAATTCACCCCTCCACTTT | TRBJ1-6 | TRBV6-6 | 15 | NA | NA
CASSTTTGGGEAFF | TGCGCCAGCAGCACCACGACAGGGGGCGGGGAAGCTTTCTTT | TRBJ1-1 | TRBV5-1 | 14 | NA | TRBD1
CASSETGWGSSTDTQYF | TGTGCCAGCAGCGAGACAGGATGGGGGTCTAGCACAGATACGCAGTATTTT | TRBJ2-3 | TRBV7-9 | 17 | NA | NA
CASSTQGYNEQFF | TGTGCCAGCAGCACCCAGGGTTACAATGAGCAGTTCTTC | TRBJ2-1 | TRBV5-8 | 13 | NA | NA
CAMRRTGNTEAFF | TGTGCCATGCGACGAACAGGAAACACTGAAGCTTTCTTT | TRBJ1-1 | TRBV6-1 | 13 | NA | NA
CASSSRTSGSYEQYF | TGTGCCAGCAGTTCGAGGACTAGCGGGAGCTACGAGCAGTACTTC | TRBJ2-7 | TRBV6-5 | 15 | once | TRBD2
CASSAWTRQPQHF | TGTGCCAGTAGTGCGTGGACAAGGCAGCCCCAGCATTTT | TRBJ1-5 | TRBV19 | 13 | NA | NA
CASSSGLDGYTF | TGCGCCAGCTCCTCAGGGTTAGACGGCTACACCTTC | TRBJ1-2 | TRBV5-1 | 12 | NA | NA
CASSSGGLAGGNTDTQYF | TGTGCCAGCAGCTCCGGAGGACTAGCGGGAGGGAACACAGATACGCAGTATTTT | TRBJ2-3 | TRBV5-4 | 18 | NA | TRBD2
CASRTGSEKLFF | TGTGCCAGCCGGACAGGGAGCGAAAAACTGTTTTTT | TRBJ1-4 | TRBV28 | 12 | NA | TRBD1
CASSGSGSYGYTF | TGCGCCAGCAGTGGTTCGGGATCTTATGGCTACACCTTC | TRBJ1-2 | TRBV10-1 | 13 | once | NA
CASSLNTGELFF | TGCGCCAGCAGCTTGAACACCGGGGAGCTGTTTTTT | TRBJ2-2 | TRBV5-1 | 12 | NA | NA
CASSDGTVYEQYF | TGTGCCAGCAGCGACGGGACAGTCTACGAGCAGTACTTC | TRBJ2-7 | TRBV6-5 | 13 | NA | TRBD1
CASSQGGLYTQYF | TGTGCCAGCAGCCAAGGCGGCCTCTATACGCAGTATTTT | TRBJ2-3 | TRBV6-5 | 13 | NA | NA
CASSVAGAAYEQYF | TGTGCCAGTAGTGTTGCCGGGGCCGCCTACGAGCAGTACTTC | TRBJ2-7 | TRBV19 | 14 | few | NA
CASSLGRGQVGELFF | TGTGCCAGCAGCTTGGGCAGGGGGCAGGTCGGGGAGCTGTTTTTT | TRBJ2-2 | TRBV5-4 | 15 | NA | TRBD1
CASSIASGRGEQFF | TGTGCCAGTAGTATAGCTAGCGGGAGGGGAGAGCAGTTCTTC | TRBJ2-1 | TRBV19 | 14 | NA | TRBD2
CASSEVNFGETQYF | TGTGCCAGCAGTGAAGTTAACTTCGGGGAGACCCAGTACTTC | TRBJ2-5 | TRBV6-1 | 14 | NA | NA
CARWDRYGRDTIYF | TGTGCCAGATGGGACAGATATGGACGGGACACCATATATTTT | TRBJ1-3 | TRBV21-1 | 14 | many | NA
CASGFGQPQHF | TGTGCCAGTGGATTTGGTCAGCCCCAGCATTTT | TRBJ1-5 | TRBV19 | 11 | NA | NA
CASSPGGLAKDEQYF | TGTGCCAGCAGCCCTGGCGGACTAGCGAAGGACGAGCAGTACTTC | TRBJ2-7 | TRBV28 | 15 | NA | TRBD2
CASSVARVASQETQYF | TGTGCCAGCAGCGTAGCCAGGGTGGCCAGCCAAGAGACCCAGTACTTC | TRBJ2-5 | TRBV9 | 16 | NA | NA
CASSPRTSLGADTQYF | TGTGCCAGCAGCCCGAGGACTAGCCTTGGCGCAGATACGCAGTATTTT | TRBJ2-3 | TRBV9 | 16 | NA | TRBD2
CASSEGQVYYEQYF | TGTGCCAGCAGTGAGGGCCAGGTTTACTACGAGCAGTACTTC | TRBJ2-7 | TRBV6-1 | 14 | NA | NA
CASSPDRTPGNTIYF | TGTGCCAGCAGCCCGGACAGGACCCCAGGAAACACCATATATTTT | TRBJ1-3 | TRBV6-5 | 15 | NA | TRBD1
CASSDLAGAETQYF | TGTGCCAGCAGTGATTTAGCGGGGGCAGAGACCCAGTACTTC | TRBJ2-5 | TRBV2 | 14 | NA | TRBD2
CASSGTVTPRDTEAFF | TGTGCCAGCAGTGGAACGGTTACCCCGAGGGACACTGAAGCTTTCTTT | TRBJ1-1 | TRBV2 | 16 | NA | NA
CAIRDTGTGGRKTEAFF | TGTGCCATCAGAGATACCGGGACAGGGGGCAGGAAGACTGAAGCTTTCTTT | TRBJ1-1 | TRBV10-3 | 17 | once | TRBD1
CASSSRGSGEKLFF | TGTGCCAGCAGCTCCCGGGGGTCGGGTGAAAAACTGTTTTTT | TRBJ1-4 | TRBV7-9 | 14 | NA | NA
CASSQDWRTVNEKLFF | TGCGCCAGCAGCCAAGATTGGAGGACAGTTAATGAAAAACTGTTTTTT | TRBJ1-4 | TRBV4-3 | 16 | once | NA
CASSLGGLDRVSAFF | TGCGCCAGCAGCTTGGGGGGTCTCGACAGGGTCTCAGCTTTCTTT | TRBJ1-1 | TRBV5-1 | 15 | few | TRBD1
CASTSNRGTASGYTF | TGTGCCAGTACCTCAAATCGGGGGACAGCGTCTGGCTACACCTTC | TRBJ1-2 | TRBV19 | 15 | NA | TRBD1
CASSYSSGNEQYF | TGTGCCAGCAGTTACTCGTCTGGGAACGAGCAGTACTTC | TRBJ2-7 | TRBV6-5 | 13 | NA | NA
CASSFLGTAYGYTF | TGTGCCAGCAGTTTTCTCGGGACAGCGTATGGCTACACCTTC | TRBJ1-2 | TRBV5-4 | 14 | NA | TRBD1
CASSWGRTGGNEQFF | TGTGCCAGCAGCTGGGGGAGGACAGGGGGAAATGAGCAGTTCTTC | TRBJ2-1 | TRBV5-8 | 15 | few | TRBD1
CASSLGGPEAFF | TGTGCCAGCAGCTTAGGGGGGCCTGAAGCTTTCTTT | TRBJ1-1 | TRBV7-3 | 12 | once | NA
CASSYYQGSYNEQFF | TGTGCCAGCAGTTATTATCAGGGTTCCTACAATGAGCAGTTCTTC | TRBJ2-1 | TRBV6-5 | 15 | NA | NA
CASSLGQPQHF | TGCGCCAGCAGCCTCGGCCAGCCCCAGCATTTT | TRBJ1-5 | TRBV5-1 | 11 | NA | NA
CASSDPQETEAFF | TGTGCCAGCAGTGACCCCCAGGAAACTGAAGCTTTCTTT | TRBJ1-1 | TRBV6-1 | 13 | NA | NA
CASSRTSEEQFF | TGCGCCAGCAGCCGGACTAGTGAGGAGCAGTTCTTC | TRBJ2-1 | TRBV4-1 | 12 | NA | TRBD2
CASSKGGNTDTQYF | TGTGCCAGCAGCAAAGGTGGGAACACAGATACGCAGTATTTT | TRBJ2-3 | TRBV11-3 | 14 | NA | NA
CASSLVSTGWGKLFF | TGTGCCAGCAGCTTAGTATCCACAGGGTGGGGAAAACTGTTTTTT | TRBJ1-4 | TRBV7-9 | 15 | few | NA
CASSSSGSVYEQYF | TGTGCCAGCAGCTCTAGCGGGAGTGTTTACGAGCAGTACTTC | TRBJ2-7 | TRBV9 | 14 | NA | TRBD2
CAITPAGTGGPDTQYF | TGTGCCATCACCCCCGCCGGGACAGGGGGCCCAGATACGCAGTATTTT | TRBJ2-3 | TRBV10-3 | 16 | NA | TRBD1
CASSWTGTGDQPQHF | TGTGCCAGCAGTTGGACCGGGACAGGGGATCAGCCCCAGCATTTT | TRBJ1-5 | TRBV27 | 15 | NA | TRBD1
CASSQDRRGNYGYTF | TGCGCCAGCAGCCAAGATCGGCGGGGCAACTATGGCTACACCTTC | TRBJ1-2 | TRBV4-1 | 15 | NA | NA
CASSLGQGPAGLFF | TGCGCCAGCAGCTTAGGACAGGGCCCGGCGGGACTGTTTTTT | TRBJ1-4 | TRBV5-1 | 14 | NA | TRBD1
CASSFGANTGELFF | TGTGCCAGTAGTTTTGGGGCGAACACCGGGGAGCTGTTTTTT | TRBJ2-2 | TRBV19 | 14 | NA | NA